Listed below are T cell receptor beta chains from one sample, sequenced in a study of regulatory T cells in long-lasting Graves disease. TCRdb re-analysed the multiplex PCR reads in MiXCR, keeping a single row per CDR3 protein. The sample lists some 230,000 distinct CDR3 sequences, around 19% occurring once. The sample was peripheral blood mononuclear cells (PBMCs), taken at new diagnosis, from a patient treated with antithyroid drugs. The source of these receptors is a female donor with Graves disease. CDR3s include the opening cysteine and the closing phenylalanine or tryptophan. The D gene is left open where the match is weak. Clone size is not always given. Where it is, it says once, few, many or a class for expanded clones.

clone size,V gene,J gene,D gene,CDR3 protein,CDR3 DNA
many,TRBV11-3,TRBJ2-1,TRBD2,CASRKALAGPPGYNEQFF,TGTGCCAGCAGGAAAGCGCTAGCGGGCCCCCCGGGGTACAATGAGCAGTTCTTC
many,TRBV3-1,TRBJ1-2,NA,CASSQAMLNYGYTF,TGTGCCAGCAGCCAAGCGATGCTGAACTATGGCTACACCTTC
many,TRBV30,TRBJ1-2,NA,CAWSKQPSNYGYTF,TGTGCCTGGAGCAAACAGCCATCTAACTATGGCTACACCTTC
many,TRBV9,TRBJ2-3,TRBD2,CASSVAGGRADTQYF,TGTGCCAGCAGCGTAGCGGGAGGGCGTGCAGATACGCAGTATTTT
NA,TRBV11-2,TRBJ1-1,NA,CASSLEDLNTEAFF,TGTGCCAGCAGCTTAGAGGACCTGAACACTGAAGCTTTCTTT
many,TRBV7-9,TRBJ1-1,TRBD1,CASRLTGGDTEAFF,TGTGCCAGCAGGCTGACAGGGGGGGACACTGAAGCTTTCTTT
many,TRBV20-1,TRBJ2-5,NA,CSAKSTGTWETQYF,TGCAGTGCTAAGTCAACCGGGACTTGGGAGACCCAGTACTTC
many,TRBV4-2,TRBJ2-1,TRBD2,CASSQEVGLAPGAYNEQFF,TGTGCCAGCAGCCAAGAGGTGGGACTAGCCCCGGGGGCCTACAATGAGCAGTTCTTC
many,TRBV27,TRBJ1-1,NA,CASSFSRGTEAFF,TGTGCCAGCAGTTTCTCCAGGGGAACTGAAGCTTTCTTT
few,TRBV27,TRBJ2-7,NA,CACSLTGAYEQYF,TGTGCCTGCAGCTTGACAGGAGCCTACGAGCAGTACTTC
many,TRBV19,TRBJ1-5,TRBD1,CASTVTGGVNQPQHF,TGTGCCAGTACCGTTACAGGGGGCGTCAATCAGCCCCAGCATTTT
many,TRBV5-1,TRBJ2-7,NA,CASSADNSYEQYF,TGCGCCAGCAGCGCTGATAACTCCTACGAGCAGTACTTC
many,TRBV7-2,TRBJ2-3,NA,CASSLVEDTQYF,TGTGCCAGCAGCTTAGTGGAAGATACGCAGTATTTT
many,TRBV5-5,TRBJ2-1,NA,CASSLPGFRNEQFF,TGTGCCAGCAGCTTGCCCGGGTTTAGGAATGAGCAGTTCTTC